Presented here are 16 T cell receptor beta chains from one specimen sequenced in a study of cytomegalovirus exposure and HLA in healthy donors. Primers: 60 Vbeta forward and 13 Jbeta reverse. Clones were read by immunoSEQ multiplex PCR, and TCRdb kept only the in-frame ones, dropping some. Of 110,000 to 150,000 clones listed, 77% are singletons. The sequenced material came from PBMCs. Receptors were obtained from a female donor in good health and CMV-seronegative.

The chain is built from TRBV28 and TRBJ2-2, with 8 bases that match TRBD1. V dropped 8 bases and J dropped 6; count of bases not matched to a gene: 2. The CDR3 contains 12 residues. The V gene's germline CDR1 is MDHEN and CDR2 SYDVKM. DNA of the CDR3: TGTGCCAGCCGGACAGGGTCCGGGGAGCTGTTTTTT. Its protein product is CASRTGSGELFF.

Written as DNA, the CDR3 is TGTGCCAGCTCAAGGGGACACCTCTACGAGCAGTACTTC. Its protein product is CASSRGHLYEQYF. This chain links TRBV18 with TRBJ2-7; tentative D call: TRBD1 (6 bases). The CDR3 has 13 amino acids. CDR1 and CDR2 from the germline V gene are KGHSH and LQKENI. Trimming shortened V by 5 bases and J by 3 bases, and 11 bases separated the two germline ends. The full variable domain, its missing parts supplied by reference TRBV18 and TRBJ2-7, is NAGVMQNPRHLVRRRGQEARLRCSPMKGHSHVYWYRQLPEEGLKFMVYLQKENIIDESGMPKERFSAEFPKEGPSILRIQQVVRGDSAAYFCASSRGHLYEQYFGPGTRLTVT.

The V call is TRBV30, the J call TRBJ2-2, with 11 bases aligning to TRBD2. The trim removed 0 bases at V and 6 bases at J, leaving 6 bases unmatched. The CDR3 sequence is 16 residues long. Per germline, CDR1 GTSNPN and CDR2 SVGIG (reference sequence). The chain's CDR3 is CAWSVMRLAGSGELFF. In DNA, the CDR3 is TGTGCCTGGAGTGTAATGCGACTAGCGGGATCCGGGGAGCTGTTTTTT.

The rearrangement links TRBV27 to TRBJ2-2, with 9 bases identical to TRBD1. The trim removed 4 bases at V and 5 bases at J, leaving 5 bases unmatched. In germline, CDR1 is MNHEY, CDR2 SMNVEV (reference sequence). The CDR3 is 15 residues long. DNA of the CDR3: TGTGCCAGCAGTTCGACAGGGGGAGATACCGGGGAGCTGTTTTTT. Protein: CASSSTGGDTGELFF.

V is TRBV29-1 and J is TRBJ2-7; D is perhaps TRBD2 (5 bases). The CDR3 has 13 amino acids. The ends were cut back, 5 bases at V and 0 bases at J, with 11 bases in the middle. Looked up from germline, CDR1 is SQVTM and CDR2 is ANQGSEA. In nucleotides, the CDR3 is TGCAGCGTTCGGACCCGGGACTCCTACGAGCAGTACTTC. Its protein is CSVRTRDSYEQYF.

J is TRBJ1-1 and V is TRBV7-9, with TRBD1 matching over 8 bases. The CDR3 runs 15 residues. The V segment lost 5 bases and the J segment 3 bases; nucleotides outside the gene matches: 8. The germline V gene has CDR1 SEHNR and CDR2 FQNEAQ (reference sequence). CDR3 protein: CASSARTGRDTEAFF. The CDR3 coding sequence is TGTGCCAGCAGCGCCAGGACAGGGAGGGACACTGAAGCTTTCTTT.

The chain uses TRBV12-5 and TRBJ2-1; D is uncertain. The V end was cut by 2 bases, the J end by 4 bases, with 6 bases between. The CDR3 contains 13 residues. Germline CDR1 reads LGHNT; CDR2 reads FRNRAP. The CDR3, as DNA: TGTGCTAGTGGTTTGCCCCAGTACAATGAGCAGTTCTTC. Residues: CASGLPQYNEQFF.

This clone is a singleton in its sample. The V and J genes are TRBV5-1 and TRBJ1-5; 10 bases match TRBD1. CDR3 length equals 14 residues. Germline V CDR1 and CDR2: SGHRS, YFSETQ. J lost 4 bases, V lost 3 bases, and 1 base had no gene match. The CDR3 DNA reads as TGCGCCAGCAGCTCGGGACAGGGGAATCAGCCCCAGCATTTT. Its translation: CASSSGQGNQPQHF.

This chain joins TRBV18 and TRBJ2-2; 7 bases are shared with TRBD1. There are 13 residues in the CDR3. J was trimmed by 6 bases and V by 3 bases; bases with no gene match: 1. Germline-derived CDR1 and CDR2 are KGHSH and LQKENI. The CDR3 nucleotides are TGTGCCAGCTCACCCCAGGGGGCCGGGGAGCTGTTTTTT. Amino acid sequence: CASSPQGAGELFF.

CDR3 in DNA: TGTGCCAGCAGCCCGGGACAGGGCGGAAATGAAAAACTGTTTTTT. It encodes CASSPGQGGNEKLFF. The V and J genes are TRBV7-9 and TRBJ1-4, with 9 bases fitting TRBD1. The trim removed 5 bases at V and 5 bases at J, leaving 6 bases unmatched. The CDR3 totals 15 residues. Germline CDR1 reads SEHNR; CDR2 reads FQNEAQ (reference sequence). The full variable domain, its missing parts supplied by reference TRBV7-9 and TRBJ1-4, is DTGVSQNPRHKITKRGQNVTFRCDPISEHNRLYWYRQTLGQGPEFLTYFQNEAQLEKSRLLSDRFSAERPKGSFSTLEIQRTEQGDSAMYLCASSPGQGGNEKLFFGSGTQLSVL.

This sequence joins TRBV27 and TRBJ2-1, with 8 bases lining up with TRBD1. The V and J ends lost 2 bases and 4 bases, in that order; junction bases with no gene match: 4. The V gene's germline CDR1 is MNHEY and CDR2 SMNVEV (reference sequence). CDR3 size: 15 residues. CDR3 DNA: TGTGCCAGCAGTTTAGGACAGGGTCTTTACAATGAGCAGTTCTTC. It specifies CASSLGQGLYNEQFF.

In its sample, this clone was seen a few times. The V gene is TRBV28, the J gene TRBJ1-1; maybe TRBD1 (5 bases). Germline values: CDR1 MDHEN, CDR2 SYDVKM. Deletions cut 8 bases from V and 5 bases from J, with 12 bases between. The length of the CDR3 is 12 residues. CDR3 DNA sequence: TGTGCCAGCGGGGAGGGGAAGACTGAAGCTTTCTTT. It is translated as CASGEGKTEAFF.

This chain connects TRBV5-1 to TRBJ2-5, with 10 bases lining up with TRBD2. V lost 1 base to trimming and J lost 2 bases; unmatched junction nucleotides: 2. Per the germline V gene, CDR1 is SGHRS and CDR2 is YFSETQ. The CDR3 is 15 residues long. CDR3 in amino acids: CASSLRAGGQETQYF. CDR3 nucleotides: TGCGCCAGCAGCTTGCGAGCGGGAGGGCAAGAGACCCAGTACTTC.

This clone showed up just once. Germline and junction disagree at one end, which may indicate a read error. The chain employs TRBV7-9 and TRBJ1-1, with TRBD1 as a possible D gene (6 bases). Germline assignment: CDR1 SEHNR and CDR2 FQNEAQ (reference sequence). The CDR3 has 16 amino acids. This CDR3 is CSSSLDRGRGDTEAFF. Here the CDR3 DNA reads TGTTCCAGCAGCTTAGATAGGGGCAGGGGCGACACTGAAGCTTTCTTT.

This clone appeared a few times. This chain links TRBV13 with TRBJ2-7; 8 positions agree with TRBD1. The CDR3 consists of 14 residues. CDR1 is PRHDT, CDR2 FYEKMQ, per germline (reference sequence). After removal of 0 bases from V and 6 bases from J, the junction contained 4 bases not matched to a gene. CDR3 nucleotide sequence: TGTGCCAGCAGCTTAGGGACAGGGGTCGGCGAGCAGTACTTC. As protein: CASSLGTGVGEQYF.

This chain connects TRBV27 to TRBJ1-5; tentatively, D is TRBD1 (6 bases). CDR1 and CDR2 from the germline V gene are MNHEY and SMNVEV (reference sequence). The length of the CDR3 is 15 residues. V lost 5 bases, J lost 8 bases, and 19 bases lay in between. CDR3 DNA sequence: TGTGCCAGCAGTAGCTCAGGGGCCCCAAGGGAGCCCCAGCATTTT. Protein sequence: CASSSSGAPREPQHF.